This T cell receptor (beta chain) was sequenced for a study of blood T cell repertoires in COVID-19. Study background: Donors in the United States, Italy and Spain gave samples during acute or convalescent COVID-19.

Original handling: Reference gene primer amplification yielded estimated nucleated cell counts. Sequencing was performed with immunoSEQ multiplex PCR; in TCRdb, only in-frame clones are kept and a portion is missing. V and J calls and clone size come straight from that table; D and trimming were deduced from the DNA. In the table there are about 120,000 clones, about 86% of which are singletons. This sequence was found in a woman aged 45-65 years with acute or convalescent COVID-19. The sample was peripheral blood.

DNA of the CDR3: TGTGCCACCGGGCGGGATAACTATGGCTACACCTTC. Amino acid sequence: CATGRDNYGYTF. The chain links TRBV6-5 to TRBJ1-2; D remains unclear. Germline V gives CDR1 MNHEY, CDR2 SVGAGI. Trimming shortened V by 10 bases and J by 1 base, and 10 bases separated the two germline ends. This CDR3 region has 12 residues.